This T cell receptor beta chain was recorded in a study of blood T cell repertoires in COVID-19. Study details: The study drew acute and convalescent COVID-19 samples from the United States, Italy and Spain. In each case, the material was cDNA or gDNA derived from T cells, B-cell-depleted T cells, or PBMCs.

The CDR3 is made up of 13 amino acids. Germline values: CDR1 SGHDN, CDR2 FVKESK. Trimming removed 0 bases from V and 2 bases from J, with 2 bases in between. Per the original data handling: Reference gene primer amplification gave nucleated cell count estimates. The table came from immunoSEQ multiplex PCR; TCRdb's copy has only in-frame clones and leaves some out. Clone size and V and J calls were adopted from that table, with D and trimming inferred from the DNA. The sample carries 250,000 to 350,000 clones, 89% recorded once. Source material: peripheral blood. This receptor was obtained from a woman aged 40-49 years who had recovered from COVID-19. This chain links TRBV14 with TRBJ1-3; D gene ambiguous. The CDR3 sequence is CASSQDTGNTIYF. CDR3 DNA: TGTGCCAGCAGCCAAGATACTGGAAACACCATATATTTT.